This is a list of T cell receptor beta chains from one sample in a study of blood T cell repertoires in COVID-19. TCRdb's table, derived via immunoSEQ multiplex PCR, lists solely in-frame clones and lacks some. This sample has a few hundred thousand clones, with about four fifths found just once. The specimen sequenced was PBMCs or T cells enriched from blood (not recorded which). The receptors derive from a man aged 40-49 years who had been exposed to COVID-19. The CDR3 runs from the conserved cysteine through the conserved F or W. Fields, in order: V gene, clone size, J gene, D gene, CDR3 protein, CDR3 DNA. The D gene is left open where the match is weak. The size field is filled for only some rows; it gives once, few, many or a size class.

V gene: TRBV9
clone size: .
J gene: TRBJ2-2
D gene: .
CDR3 protein: CASSSSGSTGELFF
CDR3 DNA: TGTGCCAGCAGCTCCTCCGGGTCCACCGGGGAGCTGTTTTTT

V gene: TRBV5-1
clone size: .
J gene: TRBJ1-2
D gene: .
CDR3 protein: CASSPGMGGFSDGYDYGYTF
CDR3 DNA: TGCGCCAGCAGCCCCGGGATGGGCGGGTTTTCAGACGGGTACGACTATGGCTACACCTTC

V gene: TRBV6-5
clone size: .
J gene: TRBJ2-3
D gene: TRBD2
CDR3 protein: CASSQSGRAGTQYF
CDR3 DNA: TGTGCCAGCAGTCAAAGCGGGAGGGCCGGTACGCAGTATTTT

V gene: TRBV30
clone size: .
J gene: TRBJ2-1
D gene: .
CDR3 protein: CAWSRTGNFYNEQFF
CDR3 DNA: TGTGCCTGGAGTCGAACAGGGAATTTTTACAATGAGCAGTTCTTC

V gene: TRBV6-6
clone size: .
J gene: TRBJ1-3
D gene: .
CDR3 protein: CASSTPAGYSGNTIYF
CDR3 DNA: TGTGCCAGCAGTACACCAGCAGGATACTCTGGAAACACCATATATTTT

V gene: TRBV19
clone size: .
J gene: TRBJ1-1
D gene: TRBD1
CDR3 protein: CASSIYEGTGNTEAFF
CDR3 DNA: TGTGCCAGTAGTATCTACGAGGGGACAGGGAACACTGAAGCTTTCTTT

V gene: TRBV6-5
clone size: .
J gene: TRBJ1-2
D gene: .
CDR3 protein: CASSYSQERGGYTF
CDR3 DNA: TGTGCCAGCAGTTACTCTCAGGAAAGGGGAGGCTACACCTTC

V gene: TRBV10-1
clone size: .
J gene: TRBJ1-1
D gene: .
CDR3 protein: CASRQGRRLNTEAFF
CDR3 DNA: TGCGCCAGCAGACAGGGAAGGAGACTGAACACTGAAGCTTTCTTT

V gene: TRBV6-5
clone size: .
J gene: TRBJ2-5
D gene: TRBD2
CDR3 protein: CASSSFAGEGETQYF
CDR3 DNA: TGTGCCAGCAGTTCCTTTGCGGGAGAGGGGGAGACCCAGTACTTC

V gene: TRBV6-5
clone size: .
J gene: TRBJ1-2
D gene: TRBD1
CDR3 protein: CASRTMTGDYGYTF
CDR3 DNA: TGTGCCAGTAGAACCATGACAGGGGACTATGGCTACACCTTC

V gene: TRBV29-1
clone size: .
J gene: TRBJ1-2
D gene: TRBD1
CDR3 protein: CSVELTGVHGYTF
CDR3 DNA: TGCAGCGTTGAACTGACAGGGGTACATGGCTACACCTTC

V gene: TRBV30
clone size: .
J gene: TRBJ1-1
D gene: .
CDR3 protein: CAWRRANTEAFF
CDR3 DNA: TGTGCCTGGCGCAGGGCGAACACTGAAGCTTTCTTT

V gene: TRBV7-2
clone size: .
J gene: TRBJ2-7
D gene: .
CDR3 protein: CASSLGKAGLYEQYF
CDR3 DNA: TGTGCCAGCAGCTTAGGAAAGGCAGGGTTGTACGAGCAGTACTTC

V gene: TRBV19
clone size: .
J gene: TRBJ1-1
D gene: .
CDR3 protein: CASSGLRGTEAFF
CDR3 DNA: TGTGCCAGTAGCGGCTTACGCGGCACTGAAGCTTTCTTT

V gene: TRBV2
clone size: few
J gene: TRBJ1-6
D gene: TRBD1
CDR3 protein: CASSDESLTGPYSPLHF
CDR3 DNA: TGTGCCAGCAGTGACGAGTCTTTGACAGGGCCCTATTCACCCCTCCACTTT

V gene: TRBV30
clone size: .
J gene: TRBJ2-7
D gene: .
CDR3 protein: CASKHSYEQYF
CDR3 DNA: TGTGCCTCCAAGCATTCCTACGAGCAGTACTTC

V gene: TRBV5-4
clone size: few
J gene: TRBJ1-3
D gene: .
CDR3 protein: CASSDRAGIVGNTIYF
CDR3 DNA: TGTGCCAGCAGTGATAGAGCCGGGATTGTTGGAAACACCATATATTTT

V gene: TRBV5-3
clone size: .
J gene: TRBJ1-1
D gene: TRBD1
CDR3 protein: CARSLVLVGTGREAVLMNTEAFF
CDR3 DNA: TGTGCCAGAAGCTTGGTTCTCGTGGGGACAGGGCGGGAGGCCGTCCTTATGAACACTGAAGCTTTCTTT

V gene: TRBV29-1
clone size: .
J gene: TRBJ1-4
D gene: .
CDR3 protein: CSVISTTNEKLFF
CDR3 DNA: TGCAGCGTTATTTCCACAACTAATGAAAAACTGTTTTTT

V gene: TRBV19
clone size: .
J gene: TRBJ2-5
D gene: TRBD1
CDR3 protein: CASSVDRGRETQYF
CDR3 DNA: TGTGCCAGTAGTGTGGACAGGGGGCGGGAGACCCAGTACTTC

V gene: TRBV30
clone size: .
J gene: TRBJ2-7
D gene: .
CDR3 protein: CAWSDPYEQYF
CDR3 DNA: TGTGCCTGGAGTGATCCATACGAGCAGTACTTC

V gene: TRBV19
clone size: .
J gene: TRBJ1-6
D gene: .
CDR3 protein: CASSAVFRGSPLHF
CDR3 DNA: TGTGCCAGTAGTGCGGTCTTCCGTGGTTCACCCCTCCACTTT

V gene: TRBV23-1
clone size: .
J gene: TRBJ2-7
D gene: .
CDR3 protein: CASSQSKRDTYYEQYF
CDR3 DNA: TGCGCCAGCAGTCAATCCAAACGGGACACCTACTACGAGCAGTACTTC

V gene: TRBV6-1
clone size: .
J gene: TRBJ2-3
D gene: .
CDR3 protein: CASSDWHSTDTQYF
CDR3 DNA: TGTGCCAGCAGTGATTGGCATAGCACAGATACGCAGTATTTT

V gene: TRBV21-1
clone size: .
J gene: TRBJ1-4
D gene: .
CDR3 protein: CAGRDRHNEKLFF
CDR3 DNA: TGTGCCGGGCGGGACAGACATAACGAAAAACTGTTTTTT

V gene: TRBV5-4
clone size: .
J gene: TRBJ1-2
D gene: TRBD1
CDR3 protein: CASSPGTGAYYGYTF
CDR3 DNA: TGTGCCAGCAGCCCGGGGACAGGGGCTTACTATGGCTACACCTTC

V gene: TRBV6-4
clone size: .
J gene: TRBJ2-3
D gene: .
CDR3 protein: CASSDSALSGTDTQYF
CDR3 DNA: TGTGCCAGCAGTGACTCTGCACTATCAGGGACAGATACGCAGTATTTT

V gene: TRBV18
clone size: once
J gene: TRBJ2-7
D gene: .
CDR3 protein: CASSPGQQSSYEQYF
CDR3 DNA: TGTGCCAGCTCACCGGGCCAGCAGAGCTCCTACGAGCAGTACTTC

V gene: TRBV27
clone size: few
J gene: TRBJ1-6
D gene: TRBD1
CDR3 protein: CASSFSTGGGSPLHF
CDR3 DNA: TGTGCCAGCAGTTTTTCGACAGGGGGCGGTTCACCCCTCCACTTT

V gene: TRBV18
clone size: .
J gene: TRBJ2-3
D gene: TRBD1
CDR3 protein: CASSPRQGGTDTQYF
CDR3 DNA: TGTGCCAGCTCACCCCGACAGGGGGGCACAGATACGCAGTATTTT

V gene: TRBV29-1
clone size: .
J gene: TRBJ2-7
D gene: .
CDR3 protein: CSVGRTFDEQYF
CDR3 DNA: TGCAGCGTTGGGAGGACTTTCGACGAGCAGTACTTC

V gene: TRBV5-6
clone size: once
J gene: TRBJ1-2
D gene: .
CDR3 protein: CASSLVGHNYGYTF
CDR3 DNA: TGTGCCAGCAGCTTGGTGGGACACAACTATGGCTACACCTTC

V gene: TRBV7-7
clone size: .
J gene: TRBJ2-7
D gene: TRBD2
CDR3 protein: CASSLAGLAVIGAGGREQYF
CDR3 DNA: TGTGCTAGCAGCTTAGCCGGGTTAGCGGTTATCGGGGCGGGGGGACGCGAGCAGTACTTC

V gene: TRBV3-1/TRBV3-2
clone size: .
J gene: TRBJ1-1
D gene: .
CDR3 protein: CASSQARRRNTEAFF
CDR3 DNA: TGTGCCAGCAGCCAAGCCCGACGGAGGAACACTGAAGCTTTCTTT

V gene: TRBV7-6
clone size: few
J gene: TRBJ2-5
D gene: TRBD1
CDR3 protein: CASSYPGGEKTQYF
CDR3 DNA: TGTGCCAGCAGCTACCCAGGGGGTGAGAAGACCCAGTACTTC

V gene: TRBV9
clone size: .
J gene: TRBJ2-6
D gene: TRBD2
CDR3 protein: CASSGLAGAGANVLTF
CDR3 DNA: TGTGCCAGCAGCGGACTAGCGGGAGCTGGGGCCAACGTCCTGACTTTC

V gene: TRBV27
clone size: .
J gene: TRBJ2-2
D gene: TRBD1
CDR3 protein: CASSWTGNTGELFF
CDR3 DNA: TGTGCCAGCAGTTGGACAGGGAACACCGGGGAGCTGTTTTTT

V gene: TRBV27
clone size: .
J gene: TRBJ2-2
D gene: TRBD1
CDR3 protein: CASSLSAGQGVLGTGELFF
CDR3 DNA: TGTGCCAGCAGTTTGTCAGCGGGACAGGGTGTATTGGGCACCGGGGAGCTGTTTTTT

V gene: TRBV11-2
clone size: .
J gene: TRBJ2-7
D gene: .
CDR3 protein: CASSFLADYEQYF
CDR3 DNA: TGTGCCAGCAGCTTTTTGGCTGACTACGAGCAGTACTTC